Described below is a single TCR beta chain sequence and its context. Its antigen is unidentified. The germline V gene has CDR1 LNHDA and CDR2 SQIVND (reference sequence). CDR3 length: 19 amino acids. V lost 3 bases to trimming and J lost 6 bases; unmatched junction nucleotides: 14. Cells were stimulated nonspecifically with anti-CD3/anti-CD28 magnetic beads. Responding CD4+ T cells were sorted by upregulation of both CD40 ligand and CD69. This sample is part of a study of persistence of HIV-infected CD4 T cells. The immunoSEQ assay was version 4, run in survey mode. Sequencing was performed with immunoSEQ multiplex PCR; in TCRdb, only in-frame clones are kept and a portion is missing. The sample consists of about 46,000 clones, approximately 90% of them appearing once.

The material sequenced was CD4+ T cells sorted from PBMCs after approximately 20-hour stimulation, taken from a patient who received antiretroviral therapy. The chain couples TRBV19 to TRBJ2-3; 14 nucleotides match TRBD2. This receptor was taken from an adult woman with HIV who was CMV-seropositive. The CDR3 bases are TGTGCCAGTAGTATCCGGGGACAGGGACTAGCGGGAGTGCTCGATACGCAGTATTTT. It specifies CASSIRGQGLAGVLDTQYF.